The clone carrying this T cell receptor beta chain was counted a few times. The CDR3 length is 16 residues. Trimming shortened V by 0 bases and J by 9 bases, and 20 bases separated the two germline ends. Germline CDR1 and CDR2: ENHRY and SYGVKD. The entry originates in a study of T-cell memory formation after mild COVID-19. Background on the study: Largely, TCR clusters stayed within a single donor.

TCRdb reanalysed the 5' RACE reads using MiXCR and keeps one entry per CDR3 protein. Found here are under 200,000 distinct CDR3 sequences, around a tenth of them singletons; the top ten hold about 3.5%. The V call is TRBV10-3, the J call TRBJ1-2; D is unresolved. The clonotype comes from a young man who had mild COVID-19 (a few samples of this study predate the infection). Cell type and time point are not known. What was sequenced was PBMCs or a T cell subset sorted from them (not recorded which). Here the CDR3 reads CAISESAILTLRSYTF. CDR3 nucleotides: TGTGCCATCAGTGAGTCCGCAATCCTGACACTACGAAGCTACACCTTC.